The 8 T cell receptor beta chains below come from one sample, sequenced in a study of post-analysis software for immune sequencing data. Prepared libraries of TCR beta cDNA carried unique molecular identifiers. TCRdb passed the PCR reads through MiXCR, listing each CDR3 protein once. The profile shows approximately 570,000 distinct CDR3 sequences, roughly 46% of them singletons. The antigens of these receptors remain unknown. Study-wide points: Patients had higher frequencies than controls of roughly five TRBV segments, including TRBV5-6, TRBV5-1 and TRBV20-1.

Sequenced material: blood. The receptors were sampled from a girl between 10 and 17 years old with multiple sclerosis.

The chain has TRBV18 and TRBJ1-1; 7 positions agree with TRBD1. The ends lost 0 bases at V and 6 bases at J; junction bases unmatched: 16. Germline V gene data show CDR1 as KGHSH and CDR2 as LQKENI. The CDR3 totals 18 residues. For the CDR3, the DNA is TGTGCCAGCTCACCACCAGGTAGAGGGGGCGCAGGATACGCTGAAGCTTTCTTT. Its translation: CASSPPGRGGAGYAEAFF. The variable domain in full, with the rest retrieved from reference TRBV18 and TRBJ1-1, is NAGVMQNPRHLVRRRGQEARLRCSPMKGHSHVYWYRQLPEEGLKFMVYLQKENIIDESGMPKERFSAEFPKEGPSILRIQQVVRGDSAAYFCASSPPGRGGAGYAEAFFGQGTRLTVV.

This clonotype turned up a few times. The chain joins TRBV6-4 to TRBJ2-1, with D perhaps TRBD1 or TRBD2 (6 bases each). The CDR3 is made up of 16 amino acids. Germline-derived CDR1 and CDR2 are MRHNA and SNTAGT. V lost 4 bases and J 0 bases, leaving 13 bases between the germline ends. The CDR3 loop is CASSVEGGSSYNEQFF. DNA of the CDR3: TGTGCCAGCAGTGTCGAAGGGGGGTCCTCCTACAATGAGCAGTTCTTC.

The chain links TRBV5-1 to TRBJ2-1; 11 nucleotides line up with TRBD2. The CDR3 has 17 amino acids. The V gene's germline CDR1 is SGHRS and CDR2 YFSETQ. V lost 0 bases and J lost 4; bases outside the gene matches: 6. The CDR3 DNA reads TGCGCCAGCAGCTTGGCCCTAGCGGGAGGCGGGTACAATGAGCAGTTCTTC. Translating gives CASSLALAGGGYNEQFF. The full variable domain, rest sourced from reference TRBV5-1 and TRBJ2-1, is KAGVTQTPRYLIKTRGQQVTLSCSPISGHRSVSWYQQTPGQGLQFLFEYFSETQRNKGNFPGRFSGRQFSNSRSEMNVSTLELGDSALYLCASSLALAGGGYNEQFFGPGTRLTVL.

The CDR3 spells CAISDRDREHEQYF. The CDR3 nucleotides read TGTGCCATCAGTGACCGGGACAGGGAACACGAGCAGTACTTC. The chain recombines TRBV10-3 with TRBJ2-7, with 9 bases aligning to TRBD1. The CDR3 loop spans 14 amino acids. With 3 bases clipped from V and 5 bases from J, the junction kept 5 bases outside the gene matches. Per germline, CDR1 ENHRY and CDR2 SYGVKD.

This clonotype was found a few times. This chain joins TRBV11-2 and TRBJ2-4; no firm D call. The CDR3 runs 15 residues. Trimming left V 5 bases short and J 2 bases short, with 13 bases between. The germline CDR1 and CDR2 sequences are SGHAT and FQNNGV. The CDR3 loop reads CASSPAVGTKNIQYF. The CDR3 region has the DNA TGTGCCAGCAGCCCGGCCGTGGGGACCAAAAACATTCAGTACTTC.

This clonotype was seen a handful of times. V and J are TRBV12-3 or TRBV12-4 and TRBJ2-5; the D is unclear. This CDR3 has 13 residues. Trimming left V 8 bases short and J 3 bases short, with 13 bases between. CDR3 protein: CASSSGVEETQYF. As DNA, the CDR3 is TGTGCCAGCTCCTCTGGGGTGGAAGAGACCCAGTACTTC.

This chain links TRBV4-1 with TRBJ2-1, with D hard to call. CDR3 size: 15 residues. In germline, CDR1 is MGHRA, CDR2 YSYEKL. Trimming took 0 bases from V and 9 from J, leaving 15 bases between them. CDR3 loop: CASSQDRYSQFEQFF. DNA for the CDR3: TGCGCCAGCAGCCAAGACCGATACTCTCAGTTTGAGCAGTTCTTC.

The chain joins TRBV5-1 to TRBJ2-3; perhaps D is TRBD1 or TRBD2 (7 bases each). The CDR3 consists of 15 residues. Germline V CDR1 and CDR2: SGHRS, YFSETQ. V dropped 1 base and J dropped 4 bases, with 13 bases sitting between them. CDR3 protein: CASSLSRGGADTQYF. CDR3 coding DNA: TGCGCCAGCAGCTTGTCCAGGGGGGGTGCAGATACGCAGTATTTT.